What follows are 30 T cell receptor beta chains derived from one specimen sequenced in a study of cytomegalovirus exposure and HLA in healthy donors. The PCR had 60 Vbeta and 13 Jbeta primers. Assay used: immunoSEQ multiplex PCR; TCRdb lists only in-frame clones, some missing. The sample holds 40,000 to 55,000 clones, 70% to 80% seen once. Material: PBMCs. Every receptor here comes from a woman in her twenties or thirties in good health and CMV-seronegative.

V and J are TRBV18 and TRBJ1-3; D remains ambiguous. Germline V gives CDR1 KGHSH, CDR2 LQKENI. The CDR3 has 17 amino acids. Trimming pared 1 base from V and 1 base from J, leaving 14 bases between. The CDR3 region is CASSPRAGQRSGNTIYF. CDR3 sequence (DNA): TGTGCCAGCTCACCACGGGCGGGCCAACGATCTGGAAACACCATATATTTT.

The chain joins TRBV2 to TRBJ1-4; 12 positions match TRBD1. Trimming at V came to 6 bases and at J to 3 bases, leaving 8 bases not matched to a gene. This CDR3 is built from 17 residues. Germline values: CDR1 SNHLY, CDR2 FYNNEI. The CDR3 DNA reads as TGTGCCAGCAGCGCCGGGACAGGGGGCGCGTCTAATGAAAAACTGTTTTTT. This sequence encodes CASSAGTGGASNEKLFF.

The rearrangement links TRBV6-1 to TRBJ2-3; the match to TRBD1 covers 8 bases. This CDR3 is built from 14 residues. Germline-derived CDR1 and CDR2 are MNHNS and SASEGT. V was clipped by 8 bases and J by 1 base; unmatched bases: 5. CDR3: CASSTGGGTDTQYF. As DNA, the CDR3 is TGTGCCAGCTCCACAGGGGGTGGCACAGATACGCAGTATTTT.

The chain has TRBV7-2 and TRBJ1-1; no firm D call. Looked up from germline, CDR1 is SGHTA and CDR2 is FQGNSA. V shed 1 base and J shed 0 bases, with 12 bases lying between them. The CDR3 is 16 residues long. The DNA of the CDR3 is TGTGCCAGCAGCTTAGGGAGGGTAGTCATGAACACTGAAGCTTTCTTT. Translating gives CASSLGRVVMNTEAFF.

The chain has TRBV2 and TRBJ2-1, with D maybe TRBD2 (6 bases). This CDR3 is built from 16 residues. Germline-derived CDR1 and CDR2 are SNHLY and FYNNEI. The ends were cut back, 2 bases at V and 7 bases at J, with 18 bases in the middle. The DNA of the CDR3 is TGTGCCAGCAGTGAAAAGGACGGGAGTTACAATAATGAGCAGTTCTTC. It translates to CASSEKDGSYNNEQFF.

The V gene is TRBV10-2, the J gene TRBJ1-1; 7 bases agree with TRBD1. The J segment lost 8 bases and the V segment lost 0 bases, leaving 6 bases of the junction unmatched. This CDR3 is built from 14 residues. Germline V lookup: CDR1 WSHSY, CDR2 SAAADI. The CDR3 loop is CASSESGQVSEAFF. The CDR3 DNA reads as TGCGCCAGCAGTGAGTCCGGACAGGTCTCAGAAGCTTTCTTT.

This chain's CDR3 is CASSPPGQGYEQYF. The CDR3, as DNA: TGTGCCAGCAGCCCCCCGGGACAGGGGTACGAGCAGTACTTC. J is TRBJ2-7 and V is TRBV14; 10 bases are a match to TRBD1. The CDR3 contains 14 residues. After removal of 4 bases from V and 4 bases from J, the junction contained 4 bases not matched to a gene. Germline V gene lookup returns CDR1 SGHDN and CDR2 FVKESK.

The rearrangement links TRBV28 to TRBJ2-1; 9 positions match TRBD2. Germline V gene data show CDR1 as MDHEN and CDR2 as SYDVKM. V gave up 8 bases and J gave up 0 bases; unmatched junction bases: 11. The CDR3 contains 17 residues. CDR3 in DNA: TGTGCCAGCCGCTCCTCTAGCGGGGCCAGCTCCTACAATGAGCAGTTCTTC. It yields the protein CASRSSSGASSYNEQFF.

The chain joins TRBV5-8 to TRBJ2-1, with D maybe TRBD1 (6 bases). Germline CDR1 and CDR2: SGHTS and YDEGEE. V shed 5 bases and J shed 7 bases, with 22 bases lying between them. The CDR3 is 16 residues long. The CDR3 nucleotides read TGTGCCAGCAGTTTGATCCCGGCAGGGGCGAGGAATGAGCAGTTCTTC. Encoded protein: CASSLIPAGARNEQFF.

This clone was detected once. The V gene is TRBV6-6, the J gene TRBJ1-5, with D uncertain. The CDR3 is 14 amino acids. The germline V and J ends were trimmed by 0 bases and 9 bases, with 12 bases remaining between them. CDR1 MNHNY and CDR2 SVGAGI come from the germline V gene (reference sequence). As DNA, the CDR3 is TGTGCCAGCAGTTACTCCGAAGCTGCTTGGCCCCAGCATTTT. Its translation is CASSYSEAAWPQHF.

The gene calls are TRBV30 and TRBJ2-1, with a weak D call TRBD1 (5 bases). The CDR3 covers 16 residues. In germline, CDR1 is GTSNPN, CDR2 SVGIG (reference sequence). V was trimmed by 3 bases and J by 3 bases, leaving 18 bases between them. CDR3 DNA sequence: TGTGCCTGGAGCGGCCCCCTAGGGGCCAACTACAATGAGCAGTTCTTC. This codes for CAWSGPLGANYNEQFF.

This clone was counted between two and nine times. The CDR3 sequence is CASSVTGNTEAFF. DNA for the CDR3: TGTGCCAGCAGTGTAACGGGGAACACTGAAGCTTTCTTT. The J gene is TRBJ1-1, the V gene TRBV6-1; no clear D. Per the germline V gene, CDR1 is MNHNS and CDR2 is SASEGT. V lost 4 bases to trimming and J lost 1 base, with 7 bases between them. The CDR3 runs to 13 residues.

The chain combines TRBV21-1 with TRBJ1-1; TRBD1 is the table's D call, not checked against the DNA. TRBV21-1 constitutes a pseudogene. The CDR3 has 15 amino acids. The CDR3 DNA follows: TGTGCCAGCACAACCGATGCAGGGTCGAACACTGAAGCTTTCTTT. Amino acid sequence: CASTTDAGSNTEAFF.

This chain connects TRBV4-1 to TRBJ1-2; no clear D. V gave up 3 bases and J gave up 0 bases, with 11 bases separating them. CDR1 MGHRA and CDR2 YSYEKL come from the germline V gene. The CDR3 totals 15 residues. CDR3 sequence: CASSQEFGPNYGYTF. As DNA, the CDR3 is TGCGCCAGCAGCCAGGAGTTCGGCCCTAACTATGGCTACACCTTC.

This chain uses TRBV19 with TRBJ1-2; 11 nucleotides align to TRBD1. CDR3 size: 14 residues. Germline V gene data show CDR1 as LNHDA and CDR2 as SQIVND (reference sequence). Losses at the gene ends were 5 bases for V and 5 bases for J; bases not matched to a gene: 4. The CDR3: CASSLGQGAYGYTF. The DNA for the CDR3 is TGTGCCAGTAGTCTCGGACAGGGGGCGTATGGCTACACCTTC.

The chain has TRBV5-1 and TRBJ1-1; 7 positions agree with TRBD1. This CDR3 region has 15 residues. V shed 0 bases, J shed 1 base, and the junction held 3 bases outside the gene matches. Germline V gene lookup returns CDR1 SGHRS and CDR2 YFSETQ. CDR3 loop: CASSLVGGQNTEAFF. As DNA, the CDR3 is TGCGCCAGCAGCTTGGTAGGGGGCCAGAACACTGAAGCTTTCTTT. The full variable domain, with the rest looked up from reference TRBV5-1 and TRBJ1-1, is KAGVTQTPRYLIKTRGQQVTLSCSPISGHRSVSWYQQTPGQGLQFLFEYFSETQRNKGNFPGRFSGRQFSNSRSEMNVSTLELGDSALYLCASSLVGGQNTEAFFGQGTRLTVV.

The genes are TRBV30 and TRBJ1-3; D gene unclear. The germline V and J ends were trimmed by 4 bases and 0 bases, with 7 bases remaining between them. This CDR3 comprises 13 residues. Per the germline V gene, CDR1 is GTSNPN and CDR2 is SVGIG (reference sequence). CDR3 in amino acids: CAWNSFSGNTIYF. CDR3 coding DNA: TGTGCCTGGAATTCTTTCTCTGGAAACACCATATATTTT.

In DNA, the CDR3 is TGTGCCAGCAGTCCTTGGCGGGATAATTCACCCCTCCACTTT. The encoded protein is CASSPWRDNSPLHF. The V gene is TRBV28, the J gene TRBJ1-6, with D unresolved. Germline V CDR1 and CDR2: MDHEN, SYDVKM. Trimming took off 5 bases at V and 5 bases at J, with 10 bases between the two ends. The CDR3 covers 14 residues.

CDR3 DNA sequence: TGTGCCAGCAGCTTATATGCGGGGGGTTGGGAGCAGTACTTC. It codes for CASSLYAGGWEQYF. The gene calls are TRBV7-8 and TRBJ2-7; 8 nucleotides align to TRBD2. The ends lost 2 bases at V and 7 bases at J; junction bases unmatched: 7. This CDR3 spans 14 amino acids. Per germline, CDR1 SGHVS and CDR2 FQNEAQ.

The J gene is TRBJ2-7, the V gene TRBV27; 7 bases are shared with TRBD1. Germline-derived CDR1 and CDR2 are MNHEY and SMNVEV (reference sequence). With 1 base clipped from V and 3 bases from J, the junction kept 3 bases outside the gene matches. CDR3 size: 14 residues. The CDR3 loop is CASSLYGTDYEQYF. The CDR3 DNA follows: TGTGCCAGCAGTTTATACGGGACAGACTACGAGCAGTACTTC.

The table lists this clone with a few counts. This rearrangement joins TRBV2 to TRBJ2-1; TRBD2 aligns across 8 bases. Losses at the gene ends were 8 bases for V and 8 bases for J; bases not matched to a gene: 11. This CDR3 spans 14 amino acids. Germline V gene lookup returns CDR1 SNHLY and CDR2 FYNNEI. The CDR3 spells CASEDGRGVYEQFF. As DNA, the CDR3 is TGTGCCAGCGAGGACGGGAGGGGTGTTTATGAGCAGTTCTTC.

The chain couples TRBV2 to TRBJ1-1; D may be TRBD1 (5 bases). Germline V gene lookup returns CDR1 SNHLY and CDR2 FYNNEI. V was cut by 5 bases and J by 0 bases, with 7 bases left in between. This CDR3 is built from 13 residues. The CDR3 region is CASSQGMNTEAFF. In DNA, the CDR3 is TGTGCCAGCAGTCAGGGAATGAACACTGAAGCTTTCTTT. The full variable domain, in which reference TRBV2 and TRBJ1-1 provide the parts outside the CDR3, is EPEVTQTPSHQVTQMGQEVILRCVPISNHLYFYWYRQILGQKVEFLVSFYNNEISEKSEIFDDQFSVERPDGSNFTLKIRSTKLEDSAMYFCASSQGMNTEAFFGQGTRLTVV.

This clone is classed as medium-sized. V gene TRBV19 combines with J gene TRBJ2-7, with D maybe TRBD1 (5 bases). V was pared by 4 bases and J by 5 bases, with 9 bases between. The CDR3 spans 12 residues. The germline V gene has CDR1 LNHDA and CDR2 SQIVND (reference sequence). DNA of the CDR3: TGTGCCAGTAGTACTCAGGGTCACGAGCAGTACTTC. Its translation is CASSTQGHEQYF.

The CDR3 loop reads CSVEGLAGGWGQFF. The CDR3 region has the DNA TGCAGCGTGGAGGGACTAGCGGGGGGCTGGGGGCAGTTCTTC. V is TRBV29-1 and J is TRBJ2-1; 15 bases agree with TRBD2. Per germline, CDR1 SQVTM and CDR2 ANQGSEA. Germline trimming cut 6 bases from V and 12 bases from J; bases unmatched to any gene: 9. The CDR3 is 14 amino acids.

The gene calls are TRBV7-6 and TRBJ2-6; no definite D call. Germline V gene lookup returns CDR1 SGHVS and CDR2 FNYEAQ. This CDR3 is built from 14 residues. Deletions cut 1 base from V and 10 bases from J, with 11 bases between. This chain's CDR3 is CASSLVSQANVLTF. CDR3 DNA sequence: TGTGCCAGCAGCTTAGTAAGCCAGGCGAACGTCCTGACTTTC. The full variable domain, its missing parts supplied by reference TRBV7-6 and TRBJ2-6, is GAGVSQSPRYKVTKRGQDVALRCDPISGHVSLYWYRQALGQGPEFLTYFNYEAQQDKSGLPNDRFSAERPEGSISTLTIQRTEQRDSAMYRCASSLVSQANVLTFGAGSRLTVL.

This chain joins TRBV30 and TRBJ2-7; 7 nucleotides align to TRBD2. This CDR3 comprises 17 residues. The ends lost 4 bases at V and 0 bases at J; junction bases unmatched: 15. Germline-derived CDR1 and CDR2 are GTSNPN and SVGIG (reference sequence). This chain's CDR3 is CAWTRPQLATSSYEQYF. CDR3 nucleotides: TGTGCCTGGACCCGACCCCAACTAGCGACCAGCTCCTACGAGCAGTACTTC.

CDR3 DNA: TGTGCCTGGAAGAGACTCCTCACCGGGGAGCTGTTTTTT. It yields the protein CAWKRLLTGELFF. This chain links TRBV30 with TRBJ2-2; D remains ambiguous. V was clipped by 4 bases and J by 4 bases, with 10 bases between them. CDR3 length: 13 amino acids. Germline-derived CDR1 and CDR2 are GTSNPN and SVGIG (reference sequence). Combining the CDR3 with reference TRBV30 and TRBJ2-2 gives the whole variable domain SQTIHQWPATLVQPVGSPLSLECTVEGTSNPNLYWYRQAAGRGLQLLFYSVGIGQISSEVPQNLSASRPQDRQFILSSKKLLLSDSGFYLCAWKRLLTGELFFGEGSRLTVL.

The chain recombines TRBV5-1 with TRBJ2-7, with TRBD1 matching 7 bases. V trimming: 4 bases; J trimming: 3 bases; junction bases outside the gene matches: 10. CDR3 length equals 15 residues. Germline loops: CDR1 SGHRS, CDR2 YFSETQ. DNA of the CDR3: TGCGCCAGCAGCCCGAGCTGGGACAGCTTCTACGAGCAGTACTTC. Translated, it gives CASSPSWDSFYEQYF.

The chain joins TRBV30 to TRBJ2-7; weak D call: TRBD2 (5 bases). V shed 1 base and J shed 9 bases, with 19 bases lying between them. The length of the CDR3 is 14 residues. Germline lookup yields CDR1 GTSNPN and CDR2 SVGIG (reference sequence). The CDR3 DNA is TGTGCCTGGAGTGATCTGGGAGACTTTCCCGCGCAGTACTTC. It yields the protein CAWSDLGDFPAQYF.

The chain recombines TRBV7-9 with TRBJ1-5, with D possibly TRBD1 on 5 matching bases. This CDR3 region has 13 residues. Per germline, CDR1 SEHNR and CDR2 FQNEAQ (reference sequence). Trimming stripped 3 bases from V and 4 bases from J, with 7 bases between. The CDR3 DNA follows: TGTGCCAGCAGCTTCAGGGTTAATCAGCCCCAGCATTTT. As protein: CASSFRVNQPQHF.